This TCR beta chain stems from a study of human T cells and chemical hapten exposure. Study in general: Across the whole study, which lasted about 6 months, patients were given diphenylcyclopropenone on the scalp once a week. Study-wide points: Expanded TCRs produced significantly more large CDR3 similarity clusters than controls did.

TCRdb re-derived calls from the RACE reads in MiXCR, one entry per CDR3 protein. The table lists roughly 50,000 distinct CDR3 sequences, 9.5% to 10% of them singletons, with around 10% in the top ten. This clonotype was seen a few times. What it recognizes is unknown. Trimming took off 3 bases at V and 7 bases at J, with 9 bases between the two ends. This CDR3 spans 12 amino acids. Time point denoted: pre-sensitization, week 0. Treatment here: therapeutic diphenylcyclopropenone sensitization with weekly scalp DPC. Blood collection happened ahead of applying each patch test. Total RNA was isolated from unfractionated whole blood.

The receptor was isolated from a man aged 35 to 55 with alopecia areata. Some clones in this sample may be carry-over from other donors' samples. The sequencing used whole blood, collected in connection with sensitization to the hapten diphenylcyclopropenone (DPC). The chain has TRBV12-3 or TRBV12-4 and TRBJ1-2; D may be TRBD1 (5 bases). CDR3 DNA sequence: TGTGCCAGCAGTTTTCGGGACGTTGGCTACACCTTC. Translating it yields CASSFRDVGYTF.